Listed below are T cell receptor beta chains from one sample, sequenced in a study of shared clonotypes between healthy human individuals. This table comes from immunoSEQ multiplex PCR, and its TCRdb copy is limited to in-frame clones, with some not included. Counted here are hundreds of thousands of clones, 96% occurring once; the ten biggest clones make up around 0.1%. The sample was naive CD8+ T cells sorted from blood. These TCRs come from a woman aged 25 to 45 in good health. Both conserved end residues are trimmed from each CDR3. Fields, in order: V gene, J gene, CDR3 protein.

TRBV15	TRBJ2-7	ATSRDRGIYEQY
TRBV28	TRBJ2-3	ASTFLAGEADTQY
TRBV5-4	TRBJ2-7	ASSQDRTATYEQY
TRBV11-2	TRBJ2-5	ASSLDPGGYQETQY
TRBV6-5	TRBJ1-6	ASSQQGGRGSPLH
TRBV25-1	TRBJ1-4	ASGPIGGEKLF
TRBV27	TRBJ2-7	ASSPGSSYEQY
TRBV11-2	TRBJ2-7	ASRPSAIDEQY
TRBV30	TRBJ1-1	AWINSAGTEAF
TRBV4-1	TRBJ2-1	ASSQERGSLLEQF
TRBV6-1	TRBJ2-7	ASGTGGAHEQY
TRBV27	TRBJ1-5	ASSLLAGPNQPQH
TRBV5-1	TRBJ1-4	ASSLGVGEGTNEKLF
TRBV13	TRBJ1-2	ASSDPDLNYGYT
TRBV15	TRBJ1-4	ATSREWPGGGEKLF
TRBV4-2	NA	ASSQDGTGGLSSYEQY
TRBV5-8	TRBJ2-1	ASRSSWSSYNEQF
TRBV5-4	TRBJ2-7	ASSPDRVEQY
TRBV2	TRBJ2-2	ASRADFPGTGELF
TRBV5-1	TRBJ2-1	ASSFSGRFNEQF
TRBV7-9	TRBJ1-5	ASSSGGRDQPQH
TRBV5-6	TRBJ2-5	ASSLDWSVQETQY
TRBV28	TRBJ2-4	ASTSATFPLAKNIQY
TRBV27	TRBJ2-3	ASSPNSPDTQY
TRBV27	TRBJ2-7	ASSLYRGDEQY
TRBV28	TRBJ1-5	ASSGTGEEDQPQH
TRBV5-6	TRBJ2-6	ASSFGVFSGANVLT
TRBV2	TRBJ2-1	ASRHSSGRLNEQF
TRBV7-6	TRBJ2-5	ASSLGTSGSSKETQY
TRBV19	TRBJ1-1	ASKDGPRKGDMNTEAF
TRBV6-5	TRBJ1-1	ASSYLDRAGAF
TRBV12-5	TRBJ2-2	ASGLLTGGGNTGELF
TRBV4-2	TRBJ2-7	ASSQEDRPEQY
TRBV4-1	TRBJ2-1	ASSQDQGGEQF
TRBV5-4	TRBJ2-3	AYGGVDTQY
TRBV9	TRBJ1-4	ASSAGTGQEKLF
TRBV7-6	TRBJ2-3	ASSTTSGTDTQY
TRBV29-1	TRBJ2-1	SVEGLAGVSYNEQF
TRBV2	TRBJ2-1	ASSEPNRGLFDEQF
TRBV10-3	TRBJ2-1	AISGGGSSYNEQF
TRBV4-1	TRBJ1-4	ASSLRTGTKEKLF
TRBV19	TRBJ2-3	ASSSMGTGDYGTQY
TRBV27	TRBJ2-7	ATMLGEQY
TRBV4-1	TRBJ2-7	ASSQGTVSDYEQY
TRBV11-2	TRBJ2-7	ASSSTKGVDEQY
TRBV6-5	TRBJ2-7	ASSYSIDGSYEQY